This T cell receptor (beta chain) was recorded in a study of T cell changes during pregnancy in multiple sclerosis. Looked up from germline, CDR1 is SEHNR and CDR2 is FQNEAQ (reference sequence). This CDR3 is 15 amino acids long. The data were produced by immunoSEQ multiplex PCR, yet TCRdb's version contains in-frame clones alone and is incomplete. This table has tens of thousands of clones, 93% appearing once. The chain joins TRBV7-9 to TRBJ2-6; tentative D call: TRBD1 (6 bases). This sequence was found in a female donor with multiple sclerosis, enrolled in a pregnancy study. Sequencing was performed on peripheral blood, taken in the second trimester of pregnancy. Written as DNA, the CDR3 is TGTGCTGGAGGAACAGGGAGTTCTGGGGCCAACGTCCTGACTTTC. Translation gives CAGGTGSSGANVLTF.